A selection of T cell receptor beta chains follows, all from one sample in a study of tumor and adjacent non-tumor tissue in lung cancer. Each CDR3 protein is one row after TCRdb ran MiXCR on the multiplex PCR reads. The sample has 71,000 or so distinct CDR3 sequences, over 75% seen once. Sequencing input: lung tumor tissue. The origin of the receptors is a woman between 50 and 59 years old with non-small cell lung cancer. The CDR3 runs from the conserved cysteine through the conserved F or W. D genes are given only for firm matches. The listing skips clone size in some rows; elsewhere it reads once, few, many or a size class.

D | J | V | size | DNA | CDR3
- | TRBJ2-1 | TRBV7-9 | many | TGTGCCAGCAGCTCCGCCGGGACACCGGGAAATGAGCAGTTCTTC | CASSSAGTPGNEQFF
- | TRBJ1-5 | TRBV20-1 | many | TGCAGTGCTAGACAAGGGACTTCGGGGCAGCCCCAGCATTTT | CSARQGTSGQPQHF
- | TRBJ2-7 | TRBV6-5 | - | TGTGCCACTCATGGACTTAGAACAATCGAGCAGCACTTC | CATHGLRTIEQHF
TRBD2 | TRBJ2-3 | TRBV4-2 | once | TGTTCCAGCAGCCTCGCTCTAGCGGGTTATACGCAGTATTTT | CSSSLALAGYTQYF
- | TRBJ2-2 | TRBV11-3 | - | TGTGCCAGTAGCTTGACAGCCACGAACACCCGGGAGCTGTTTTTT | CASSLTATNTRELFF
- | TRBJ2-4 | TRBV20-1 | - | TGCAGTGCTATTTTGGGACTCAAAAACATTCAGTACTTC | CSAILGLKNIQYF
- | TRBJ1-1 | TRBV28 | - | TGTGCCATCCTCCCTGGACCGTCCATTGAAGCTTTCTTT | CAILPGPSIEAFF
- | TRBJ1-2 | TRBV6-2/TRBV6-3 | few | TGTTCCAGCACCCGAGATTCTTCCTATGGTTACACCTTC | CSSTRDSSYGYTF
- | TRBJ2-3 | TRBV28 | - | TGTGCCAGTAGTCACCCTAGCGTGAGGGCAGTGGGCACAGATATGCAGTATTTT | CASSHPSVRAVGTDMQYF
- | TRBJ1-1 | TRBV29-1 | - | TGTAGCGCTGGAGACAACCTCAACACTGAAGCTTTCTTT | CSAGDNLNTEAFF
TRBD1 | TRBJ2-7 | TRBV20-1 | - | TGCAATGCTAGAGATTTGGACAGGGGCTACGAGCGGTACTTC | CNARDLDRGYERYF
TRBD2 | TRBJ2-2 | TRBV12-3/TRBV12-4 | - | TGTCCCAGCACCACGACTAGCGGGTTCGTCATCGGGGAGCTGTTTTTT | CPSTTTSGFVIGELFF
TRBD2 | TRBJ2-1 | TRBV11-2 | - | TGTATCAGCACCCCAGAGGGCGGGGGAAGCTCCTACAATGGGCAGTTCTTC | CISTPEGGGSSYNGQFF
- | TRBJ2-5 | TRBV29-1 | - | TGCAGCGTTGTTGATGGGGGAGATAGGGTGACCCAGTACTTC | CSVVDGGDRVTQYF
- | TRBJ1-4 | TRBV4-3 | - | TGCGCCAGCGGCCAGGATCGGAGAGAAAAACTGTTTTTT | CASGQDRREKLFF
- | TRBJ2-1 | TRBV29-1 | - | TGCAGCGGCTACAGCCTGTCCTACAATGGGCAATTCTTC | CSGYSLSYNGQFF
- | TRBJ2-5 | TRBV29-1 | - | TGCAGCGTTGATTTATCGGGAGAGCAAGAGACCCAGTACTTC | CSVDLSGEQETQYF
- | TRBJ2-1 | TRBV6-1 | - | TGTCCCAGCAGTCATGGATGGGGGAGCTCCTACAATGAGCAGTTCTTC | CPSSHGWGSSYNEQFF
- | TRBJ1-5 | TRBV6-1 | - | TGTGTCAGCGCCAGGAATCACGGCATAAATCAGCCCCAGCATTTT | CVSARNHGINQPQHF
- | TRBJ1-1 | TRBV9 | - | TGTGCCACATCCCCGGGACAGAACACTGAAGCTTTCTTT | CATSPGQNTEAFF
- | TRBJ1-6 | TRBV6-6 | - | TGTACCAGCAGTTACTCGAACCAGTCCTCGGGCCACTATAGTTCACCCCTCCACTTT | CTSSYSNQSSGHYSSPLHF
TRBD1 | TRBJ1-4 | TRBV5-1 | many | TGCGCCAGCAGCAGGAGCGGGACAGCAACTAATGAAAAACTGTTTTTT | CASSRSGTATNEKLFF
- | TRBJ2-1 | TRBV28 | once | TGTGCCACCTCCTCCGGAACACCTTACGATGAGCAGTTCTTC | CATSSGTPYDEQFF
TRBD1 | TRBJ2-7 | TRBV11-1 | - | TGTGCCAGCAGCCACTGGGACAGATCCTACGAGCAATACTTT | CASSHWDRSYEQYF
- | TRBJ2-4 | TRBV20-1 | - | TGCAGTGCCAGAGACACGGGAGCGATAATAGCCAAAAACATTCAGTACTTC | CSARDTGAIIAKNIQYF
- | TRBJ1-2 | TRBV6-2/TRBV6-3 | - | TGTGCCAGCAGTTCTTCATGGGGCCCTCGCTATGGATACACCTTC | CASSSSWGPRYGYTF
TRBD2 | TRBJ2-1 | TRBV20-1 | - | TGCAGCACAACTAGCGGGAGTCACAATGAGCGGTTCTTC | CSTTSGSHNERFF
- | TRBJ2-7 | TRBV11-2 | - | TGTGCCTGCAGCCCTTGGGCTAACGGTTCCTACGGGCAGTACTTC | CACSPWANGSYGQYF
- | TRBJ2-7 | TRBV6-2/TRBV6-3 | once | TGTGCCAGCAGTACTAACGTGATGTCCTACGAGCAGTACTTC | CASSTNVMSYEQYF
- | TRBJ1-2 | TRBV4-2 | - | TGTGCCAGCAGCCAAGACCCCCAGGGCGCGAACTATGGCCACACCTTC | CASSQDPQGANYGHTF
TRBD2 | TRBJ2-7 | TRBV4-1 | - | TGCGCCAGCAGCCAAGATTCCGCTAGCGGTCACAATGAGCAGTACTTC | CASSQDSASGHNEQYF
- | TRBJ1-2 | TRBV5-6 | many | TGTGCCAGCAGCTTGGACACTAACTATGGCTACACCTTC | CASSLDTNYGYTF
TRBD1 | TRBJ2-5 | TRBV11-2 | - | TGTGCTTGCAGCCGTGACAGGGGGCAGACCCAGTACTTC | CACSRDRGQTQYF
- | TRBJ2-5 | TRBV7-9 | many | TGTGCCAGCAGCCCAAACCCAATTGAGACCCAGTACTTC | CASSPNPIETQYF
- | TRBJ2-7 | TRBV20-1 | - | TGCAGCACTAGATCAGAGGCGGTCTCCAACGAGCAGTACTTC | CSTRSEAVSNEQYF
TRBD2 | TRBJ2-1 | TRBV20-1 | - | TGCAGTGTGCCACAACTAGCGGGAGGGCAGAGCTCCTACAATGAGCAGTTCTTC | CSVPQLAGGQSSYNEQFF
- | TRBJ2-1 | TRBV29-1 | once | TGCAGCGCATCAAATGACGGGACGGATTACAATGAGCAGTTCTTT | CSASNDGTDYNEQFF
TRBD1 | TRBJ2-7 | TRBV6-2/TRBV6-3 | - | TGTGCCATCAGTTCCTACGGACAGGGCGGAAACGAGCAGTACTTC | CAISSYGQGGNEQYF
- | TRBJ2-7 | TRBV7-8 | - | TGTGCCAGCAGCTTATGGTTCTACGAGCAGTATTTC | CASSLWFYEQYF
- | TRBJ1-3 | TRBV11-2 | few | TGTGTCAGCAGCTTCTTAGGGGCTGGAAACACCATATATTTT | CVSSFLGAGNTIYF
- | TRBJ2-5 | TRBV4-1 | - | TGCGCCAGCAGCCAGTCGAGGAATGAGACCCAGTACTTC | CASSQSRNETQYF
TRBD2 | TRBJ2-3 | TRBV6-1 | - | TGTGACAGCAGACCAGCGGGAGGGATCACAGATACGCAATATTTT | CDSRPAGGITDTQYF
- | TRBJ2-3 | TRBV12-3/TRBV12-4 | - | TGTGACAGCAGTTCAGAGACACTAAGCACAGATACTCAGTATTTT | CDSSSETLSTDTQYF
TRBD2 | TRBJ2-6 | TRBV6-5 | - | TGTGCCAGCAGGCGGTGGGGGGACTACCCCTCTGGGGCCAACGTCCTGACTTTC | CASRRWGDYPSGANVLTF
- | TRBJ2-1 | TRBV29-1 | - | TGCAGCGTTGAGGGCACGCTGAAGAATGAGCAGTTCTTC | CSVEGTLKNEQFF
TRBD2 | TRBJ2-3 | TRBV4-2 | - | TGTGCCAGCAGCCTCGTTCTAGCGGGTGATGTGCAGTATTTT | CASSLVLAGDVQYF
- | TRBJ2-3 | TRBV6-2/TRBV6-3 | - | TGTGTCAACAGCCCCGCAACAGATACGCAGTATTTT | CVNSPATDTQYF
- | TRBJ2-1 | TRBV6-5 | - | TGTGCCAGCGGTTACTTGGGAAACAATGAGCAGTTCTTC | CASGYLGNNEQFF
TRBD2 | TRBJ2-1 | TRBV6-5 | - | TGTACCAGCAGTTACGCCCGACTAGCGAATAACAATGATCAGTTCTTC | CTSSYARLANNNDQFF
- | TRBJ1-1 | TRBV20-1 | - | TGCAGTGCCTGGGAAGGCGGGAACATTGAAGCTTTCTTT | CSAWEGGNIEAFF